These 29 T cell receptor beta chains were all obtained from the same sample, sequenced in a study of control samples from healthy donors and cancer patients. Repertoires were generated with immunoSEQ multiplex PCR, while TCRdb's copy carries only in-frame clones and drops some. Among about 110,000 clones, approximately 80% were seen once, and the ten largest hold around 6.6%. Sample: blood. Receptors were obtained from a man aged 18 to 35 in good health.

This chain joins TRBV5-4 and TRBJ2-7; possible D gene TRBD1, 5 bases. Trimming pared 6 bases from V and 1 base from J, leaving 14 bases between. Germline-derived CDR1 and CDR2 are SGHNT and YYREEE (reference sequence). There are 14 residues in the CDR3. The CDR3 DNA is TGTGCCAGCACCCTAACCCCAGGGTCCTACGAGCAGTACTTC. Protein sequence: CASTLTPGSYEQYF. The variable domain in full, with the rest retrieved from reference TRBV5-4 and TRBJ2-7, is ETGVTQSPTHLIKTRGQQVTLRCSSQSGHNTVSWYQQALGQGPQFIFQYYREEENGRGNFPPRFSGLQFPNYSSELNVNALELDDSALYLCASTLTPGSYEQYFGPGTRLTVT.

The V and J genes are TRBV19 and TRBJ1-1, with TRBD1 matching 8 bases. The V and J ends lost 7 bases and 2 bases, in that order; junction bases with no gene match: 9. The CDR3 totals 15 residues. Germline lookup yields CDR1 LNHDA and CDR2 SQIVND (reference sequence). This chain's CDR3 is CASIRDRTKNTEAFF. The CDR3 DNA reads TGTGCCAGTATCCGGGACAGGACTAAAAACACTGAAGCTTTCTTT.

This sequence joins TRBV19 and TRBJ1-1, with D maybe TRBD1 (5 bases). V was pared by 1 base and J by 4 bases, with 10 bases between. CDR1 and CDR2 from the germline V gene are LNHDA and SQIVND (reference sequence). The CDR3 contains 14 residues. The CDR3 DNA is TGTGCCAGTAGTATAGGGGCTGGGACCACTGAAGCTTTCTTT. Translation gives CASSIGAGTTEAFF.

The rearrangement uses TRBV5-4 and TRBJ1-1; D is unresolved. The CDR3 sequence is 15 residues long. V was shortened by 0 bases and J by 1 base, with 10 bases between the two germline ends. Germline V gene data show CDR1 as SGHNT and CDR2 as YYREEE (reference sequence). The CDR3 spells CASSLEGKGNTEAFF. CDR3 sequence (DNA): TGTGCCAGCAGCTTGGAAGGGAAGGGGAACACTGAAGCTTTCTTT.

This chain joins TRBV3-1 (or the pseudogene TRBV3-2) and TRBJ1-2; 7 bases line up with TRBD1. The length of the CDR3 is 15 residues. CDR1 and CDR2 (germline): LGHDT, YNNKEL (reference sequence). V dropped 1 base and J dropped 9; count of bases not matched to a gene: 11. CDR3 sequence (DNA): TGTGCCAGCAGCCAAGGCCTCAGGGGGGCAGGGAGCTACACCTTC. This translates into CASSQGLRGAGSYTF.

The chain joins TRBV6-6 to TRBJ2-1; the D is unclear. Germline V gives CDR1 MNHNY, CDR2 SVGAGI (reference sequence). Between the trimmed V and J ends, which lost 5 bases and 7 bases, there was a span of 9 bases. CDR3 length equals 12 residues. CDR3 region: CASSNLKNEQFF. CDR3 bases: TGTGCCAGCAGTAACCTCAAAAATGAGCAGTTCTTC.

This chain connects TRBV5-1 to TRBJ1-2; 8 bases align to TRBD1. Germline CDR1 reads SGHRS; CDR2 reads YFSETQ. CDR3 length: 14 residues. After removal of 0 bases from V and 7 bases from J, the junction contained 5 bases not matched to a gene. The CDR3 nucleotides read TGCGCCAGCAGCTTGGGACAGGGGCCGACTGGCTACACCTTC. Translated, it gives CASSLGQGPTGYTF.

The chain couples TRBV27 to TRBJ1-5; D is ambiguous. With 1 base removed from V and 4 bases from J, the gap between germline ends came to 8 bases. The CDR3 spans 14 residues. CDR1 and CDR2 (germline): MNHEY, SMNVEV (reference sequence). Written as DNA, the CDR3 is TGTGCCAGCAGTTTATTCTCGGGGAATCAGCCCCAGCATTTT. It is translated as CASSLFSGNQPQHF.

V and J are TRBV28 and TRBJ1-5; TRBD1 matches at 7 bases. The germline V gene has CDR1 MDHEN and CDR2 SYDVKM. The CDR3 runs to 14 residues. After removal of 5 bases from V and 11 bases from J, the junction contained 12 bases not matched to a gene. CDR3 sequence (DNA): TGTGCCAGCAGTCTGGCGACAGGGAGTAAGTCCCAGCATTTT. This translates into CASSLATGSKSQHF.

The rearrangement links TRBV18 to TRBJ2-1, with 8 bases fitting TRBD1. Germline V CDR1 and CDR2: KGHSH, LQKENI. This CDR3 is 17 amino acids long. V shed 3 bases, J shed 0 bases, and the junction held 7 bases outside the gene matches. As DNA, the CDR3 is TGTGCCAGCTCACCTTCTTGGACAGGGAACTCCTACAATGAGCAGTTCTTC. Translated, it gives CASSPSWTGNSYNEQFF.

The V call is TRBV5-5, the J call TRBJ1-4; no clear D gene. This CDR3 has 14 amino acids. V lost 4 bases and J lost 4, with 11 bases in between. Germline V gene data show CDR1 as SGHKS and CDR2 as YYEKEE (reference sequence). The CDR3 loop reads CASSPSGNNEKLFF. The CDR3 DNA reads as TGTGCCAGCAGCCCTTCTGGTAATAATGAAAAACTGTTTTTT.

The table lists this clone with a count of one. The CDR3 reads CATTAHGGTNYGYTF. The CDR3 nucleotides read TGTGCCACCACCGCCCATGGGGGAACTAACTATGGCTACACCTTC. This sequence joins TRBV24-1 and TRBJ1-2, with D possibly TRBD1 on 5 matching bases. Looked up from germline, CDR1 is KGHDR and CDR2 is SFDVKD. The CDR3 spans 15 residues. Trimming cost V 8 bases and J 0 bases, with 15 bases left between them.

This clone was counted between two and nine times. This is likely a read error, given that the CDR3 carries no conserved phenylalanine or tryptophan at its end. The DNA is left out, because the CDR3 cannot be placed on it with certainty; the CDR3 is given as TCRdb lists it. The chain recombines TRBV21-1 with TRBJ1-6. TRBV21-1 is labeled a pseudogene. The CDR3 numbers 11 amino acids, ends counted. CDR3 protein: CASSPRIRVRL.

The gene calls are TRBV13 and TRBJ2-1, with 13 nucleotides matching TRBD2. J was trimmed by 7 bases and V by 5 bases; bases with no gene match: 8. CDR1 PRHDT and CDR2 FYEKMQ come from the germline V gene (reference sequence). This CDR3 contains 16 residues. Here the CDR3 DNA reads TGTGCCAGCAGCGCGGAACTAGCGGGGGGGCGAAATGAGCAGTTCTTC. The encoded protein is CASSAELAGGRNEQFF.

By frequency in the sample, this clone is medium-sized. The CDR3 DNA follows: TGTGCCAGCAGCTTAGAACCGCACGAGCAGTACTTC. It is translated as CASSLEPHEQYF. V is TRBV7-9 and J is TRBJ2-7; D is unresolved. The CDR3 extends over 12 amino acids. CDR1 is SEHNR and CDR2 is FQNEAQ in the germline V gene (reference sequence). V lost 1 base, J lost 5 bases, and 6 bases lay in between.

This clone was picked up one time. This sequence joins TRBV4-3 and TRBJ2-2, with no clear D. V was cut by 2 bases and J by 6 bases, with 10 bases left in between. This CDR3 region has 14 residues. The germline V gene encodes CDR1 LGHNA and CDR2 YSLEER. The CDR3 coding sequence is TGCGCCAGCAGCCAATTGTACATCCCCGGGGAGCTGTTTTTT. Translating it yields CASSQLYIPGELFF.

This clone occurred a few times. The chain carries TRBV3-1 (or the pseudogene TRBV3-2) and TRBJ2-5; TRBD1 aligns across 8 bases. V dropped 1 base and J dropped 5; count of bases not matched to a gene: 12. The germline V gene encodes CDR1 LGHDT and CDR2 YNNKEL (reference sequence). The CDR3 spans 17 residues. CDR3 coding DNA: TGTGCCAGCAGCCAAGTAACCGGACAGGGCATCCGGGAGACCCAGTACTTC. This sequence encodes CASSQVTGQGIRETQYF.

The rearrangement joins TRBV21-1 to TRBJ1-6; the D call TRBD1 from the table was never checked on the DNA. TRBV21-1 is labeled a pseudogene. The CDR3 has 18 residues. DNA for the CDR3: TGTGCCAGCAGCAAACAGACCTTTAGGGGCCTGGATAATTCACCCCTCCACTTT. It codes for CASSKQTFRGLDNSPLHF.

The V gene is TRBV20-1, the J gene TRBJ2-1, with 9 bases identical to TRBD2. Germline-derived CDR1 and CDR2 are DFQATT and SNEGSKA (reference sequence). CDR3 size: 15 residues. With V trimmed by 3 bases and J by 4 bases, 7 bases remained unmatched. The CDR3 bases are TGCAGTGCTAGTGCCCCCCTAGCGGGGTACAATGAGCAGTTCTTC. The encoded protein is CSASAPLAGYNEQFF.

This rearrangement joins TRBV2 to TRBJ1-2; D remains ambiguous. The germline V gene encodes CDR1 SNHLY and CDR2 FYNNEI. Trimming shortened V by 4 bases and J by 5 bases, and 14 bases separated the two germline ends. The CDR3 totals 14 residues. The CDR3 spells CASSGPLSQYGYTF. The DNA for the CDR3 is TGTGCCAGCAGTGGCCCGCTCTCACAATATGGCTACACCTTC.

The rearrangement joins TRBV2 to TRBJ1-3; D is undetermined. The ends were cut back, 10 bases at V and 6 bases at J, with 4 bases in the middle. CDR1 is SNHLY and CDR2 is FYNNEI in the germline V gene. The CDR3 sequence is 9 residues long. CDR3 in amino acids: CATQNTIYF. Written as DNA, the CDR3 is TGTGCCACCCAAAACACCATATATTTT.

V gene TRBV19 combines with J gene TRBJ1-2; D is ambiguous. The CDR3 loop spans 14 amino acids. CDR1 is LNHDA and CDR2 is SQIVND in the germline V gene (reference sequence). Trimming removed 3 bases from V and 4 bases from J, with 12 bases in between. CDR3 sequence reads: CASSIPASFYGYTF. The CDR3 DNA sequence: TGTGCCAGTAGTATCCCGGCGAGCTTCTATGGCTACACCTTC. The full variable domain, with the rest looked up from reference TRBV19 and TRBJ1-2, is DGGITQSPKYLFRKEGQNVTLSCEQNLNHDAMYWYRQDPGQGLRLIYYSQIVNDFQKGDIAEGYSVSREKKESFPLTVTSAQKNPTAFYLCASSIPASFYGYTFGSGTRLTVV.

This chain's CDR3 is CASSYPGQGANEQFF. In nucleotides, the CDR3 is TGTGCCAGCAGTTACCCGGGACAGGGGGCCAATGAGCAGTTCTTC. The V gene is TRBV6-5, the J gene TRBJ2-1; TRBD1 matches 12 bases. Germline V gene lookup returns CDR1 MNHEY and CDR2 SVGAGI. Germline trimming cut 2 bases from V and 6 bases from J; bases unmatched to any gene: 2. This CDR3 has 15 amino acids.

This CDR3 reads CASRGDKNTEAFF. CDR3 sequence (DNA): TGCGCCAGCAGGGGGGACAAGAACACTGAAGCTTTCTTT. The chain has TRBV5-1 and TRBJ1-1; D perhaps matches TRBD1 (6 bases). This CDR3 region has 13 residues. CDR1 and CDR2 from the germline V gene are SGHRS and YFSETQ. The V and J ends lost 5 bases and 1 base respectively, with 9 bases between them.

The V gene is TRBV19, the J gene TRBJ1-4, with D maybe TRBD1 (6 bases). There are 14 residues in the CDR3. CDR1 and CDR2 (germline): LNHDA, SQIVND (reference sequence). V dropped 3 bases and J dropped 8 bases, with 13 bases sitting between them. This chain's CDR3 is CASSMGQQSEKLFF. DNA for the CDR3: TGTGCCAGTAGTATGGGACAACAAAGCGAAAAACTGTTTTTT.

The chain joins TRBV2 to TRBJ2-1; 7 bases are a match to TRBD1. Unmatched junction bases numbered 6, after V lost 4 bases and J lost 6 bases. This CDR3 spans 14 amino acids. Germline CDR1 reads SNHLY; CDR2 reads FYNNEI. This CDR3 is CASSAGTVRNEQFF. CDR3 DNA sequence: TGTGCCAGCAGTGCCGGGACAGTACGCAATGAGCAGTTCTTC. The full variable domain, with the rest looked up from reference TRBV2 and TRBJ2-1, is EPEVTQTPSHQVTQMGQEVILRCVPISNHLYFYWYRQILGQKVEFLVSFYNNEISEKSEIFDDQFSVERPDGSNFTLKIRSTKLEDSAMYFCASSAGTVRNEQFFGPGTRLTVL.

This sequence joins TRBV4-1 and TRBJ2-2; D is perhaps TRBD2 (5 bases). V lost 5 bases to trimming and J lost 2 bases, with 9 bases between them. CDR1 MGHRA and CDR2 YSYEKL come from the germline V gene. CDR3 length equals 14 residues. The CDR3 region has the DNA TGCGCCAGCAGCAAGAGGGAAAACACCGGGGAGCTGTTTTTT. It specifies CASSKRENTGELFF.

This chain joins TRBV9 and TRBJ1-4, with D possibly TRBD1 on 6 matching bases. The CDR3 sequence is 15 residues long. The germline V and J ends were trimmed by 3 bases and 2 bases, with 11 bases remaining between them. In germline, CDR1 is SGDLS, CDR2 YYNGEE. The CDR3 DNA is TGTGCCAGCAGCGCGAGGGGGTCGACTAATGAAAAACTGTTTTTT. Amino acid sequence: CASSARGSTNEKLFF.

The chain employs TRBV15 and TRBJ2-5, with 11 bases identical to TRBD2. Germline CDR1 LNHNV, CDR2 YYDKDF (reference sequence). V was pared by 3 bases and J by 2 bases, with 8 bases of the junction left unmatched. The CDR3 length is 17 residues. The CDR3 protein is CATSRDSLAGVQETQYF. In DNA form, the CDR3 reads TGTGCCACCAGCAGGGATTCACTAGCGGGGGTGCAAGAGACCCAGTACTTC.